Listed below are T cell receptor beta chains from one sample, sequenced in a study of cytotoxic CD8 clonotypes in ibrutinib-treated CLL. Repertoires were generated with immunoSEQ multiplex PCR, while TCRdb's copy carries only in-frame clones and drops some. Of around 150,000 clones listed, 70% to 90% are singletons. This sample comprised PBMCs, obtained after 36 months of ibrutinib treatment. The receptors were gathered from a human donor with chronic lymphocytic leukemia. The CDR3 runs from the conserved cysteine through the conserved F or W. The D gene is left open where the match is weak. Some rows have no size entry. The others give once, few or many, or a class for an expanded clone.

TRBD2	TRBV5-1	TRBJ2-7	NA	CASSTGTSGTYEQYF	TGCGCCAGCAGTACGGGGACTAGCGGTACCTACGAGCAGTACTTC
NA	TRBV5-1	TRBJ2-2	few	CASSGGFDTGELFF	TGCGCCAGCAGCGGGGGTTTCGACACCGGGGAGCTGTTTTTT
NA	TRBV5-1	TRBJ2-5	NA	CASSLVPRQETQYF	TGCGCCAGCAGCTTGGTCCCACGACAAGAGACCCAGTACTTC
NA	TRBV5-1	TRBJ2-5	NA	CASSFGTGEETQYF	TGCGCCAGCAGCTTTGGGACGGGGGAAGAGACCCAGTACTTC
NA	TRBV5-1	TRBJ2-5	NA	CASSFSWERPQETQYF	TGCGCCAGCAGCTTCAGTTGGGAACGACCCCAAGAGACCCAGTACTTC
NA	TRBV6-5	TRBJ2-7	NA	CASSYGVRGRYEQYF	TGTGCCAGCAGTTACGGGGTGAGGGGACGGTACGAGCAGTACTTC
TRBD2	TRBV19	TRBJ2-1	NA	CASSPFSGTRWYNEQFF	TGTGCCAGTAGCCCGTTCTCCGGGACTAGGTGGTACAATGAGCAGTTCTTC
NA	TRBV10-2	TRBJ1-1	NA	CASSEGGITEAFF	TGCGCCAGCAGTGAGGGGGGTATCACTGAAGCTTTCTTT
NA	TRBV11-3	TRBJ2-1	NA	CASSLDLRYNEQFF	TGTGCCAGCAGCTTAGATCTTCGGTACAATGAGCAGTTCTTC
TRBD2	TRBV9	TRBJ2-1	NA	CASSGVTSGTTNEQFF	TGTGCCAGCAGCGGGGTAACTAGCGGGACTACCAATGAGCAGTTCTTC
NA	TRBV11-2	TRBJ1-1	NA	CASSSIQRNTEAFF	TGTGCCAGCAGCTCCATTCAAAGGAACACTGAAGCTTTCTTT
TRBD1	TRBV5-1	TRBJ1-2	few	CASSWGQGYGYTF	TGCGCCAGCAGCTGGGGACAGGGGTATGGCTACACCTTC
NA	TRBV11-2	TRBJ1-1	NA	CASSFDTNTEAFF	TGTGCCAGCAGCTTCGATACGAACACTGAAGCTTTCTTT
TRBD1	TRBV7-2	TRBJ1-5	NA	CASSPWGQGLEKPQHF	TGTGCCAGCTCCCCGTGGGGACAGGGGTTGGAGAAGCCCCAGCATTTT
NA	TRBV29-1	TRBJ2-1	NA	CSVEPIRSMGQGLVGEQFF	TGCAGCGTTGAACCTATACGGTCGATGGGACAAGGACTAGTCGGTGAGCAGTTCTTC
NA	TRBV28	TRBJ2-2	NA	CASSFLRVAAGELFF	TGTGCCAGCAGTTTCCTTAGGGTTGCGGCCGGGGAGCTGTTTTTT
NA	TRBV6-1	TRBJ2-1	NA	CASSYGNEQFF	TGTGCCAGCAGTTACGGCAATGAGCAGTTCTTC